This TCR beta chain was recorded in a study of T-cell memory formation after mild COVID-19. A remark on this clonotype: Its antigen is currently unknown.

Constant-segment primers and 5'RACE yielded cDNA libraries for TCR alpha and TCR beta, each carrying sample barcodes and UMIs. A single record per CDR3 protein comes from TCRdb applying MiXCR to the 5' RACE reads. The profile shows around 100,000 distinct CDR3 sequences, about 20% of them singletons. This CDR3 spans 15 amino acids. Germline-derived CDR1 and CDR2 are PRHDT and FYEKMQ (reference sequence). The trim removed 5 bases at V and 3 bases at J, leaving 10 bases unmatched. Study-level findings and limits: A subset of responding clones appeared in pre-infection memory, suggesting cross-reactive memory joined. Mainly in CM and EM were contracting CD4+ clones; CD8+ were in EMRA.

The rearrangement links TRBV13 to TRBJ2-7, with 7 bases fitting TRBD1. Sequencing was done on a sample of PBMCs or a T cell subset sorted from them (not recorded which). The receptor's source is a man younger than 30 who had mild COVID-19 (a few samples of this study predate the infection). Cell type and time point are not known. The CDR3 DNA sequence: TGTGCCAGCAGCCCCAACAGGGGCGTGATCTACGAGCAGTACTTC. Protein product: CASSPNRGVIYEQYF.